The 18 T cell receptor beta chains presented below share a single source sample, sequenced in a study of B cell selection in AIRE deficiency. Sorting defined conventional CD4 T cells as CD4+CD127+. Data came from immunoSEQ multiplex PCR; TCRdb stores just in-frame clones and leaves some out. The sample carries fewer than 25,000 clones, 96% recorded once. Sequencing was done on a sample of CD4+CD127+ conventional T cells sorted from PBMCs. The receptors derive from a human donor in good health.

J is TRBJ2-5 and V is TRBV7-8; 9 positions agree with TRBD2. The better agreement between TRBJ2-7 and the DNA end casts doubt on the J call. Germline CDR1 reads SGHVS; CDR2 reads FQNEAQ. The CDR3 covers 18 residues. As DNA, the CDR3 is TGTGCCAGCACCCTCCGAGGGCGGGGGGGACTAGCACCCTACGAGCAGTACTTC. Its protein product is CASTLRGRGGLAPYEQYF.

V and J are TRBV19 and TRBJ1-5; no reliable D call. The V gene's germline CDR1 is LNHDA and CDR2 SQIVND (reference sequence). This CDR3 comprises 12 residues. V was trimmed by 5 bases and J by 6 bases, leaving 8 bases between them. The CDR3 is CASSPLVQPQHF. For the CDR3, the DNA is TGTGCCAGTAGTCCCCTTGTTCAGCCCCAGCATTTT.

This chain uses TRBV28 with TRBJ2-2; either TRBD1 or TRBD2 may supply D (6 bases each). Trimming pared 2 bases from V and 2 bases from J, leaving 9 bases between. The CDR3 extends over 15 amino acids. CDR1 is MDHEN and CDR2 is SYDVKM in the germline V gene. CDR3 bases: TGTGCCAGCAGTTTACCGGGGGCCAACACCGGGGAGCTGTTTTTT. Translation gives CASSLPGANTGELFF.

A single count supports this clone. CDR3 protein: CASSPRDSYKETQYF. CDR3 DNA: TGTGCCAGCTCACCGCGGGACAGTTACAAAGAGACCCAGTACTTC. The chain carries TRBV18 and TRBJ2-5; perhaps TRBD1 as D (7 bases). CDR3 length equals 15 residues. With 3 bases removed from V and 3 bases from J, the gap between germline ends came to 14 bases. From germline, CDR1 is KGHSH and CDR2 LQKENI.

The chain employs TRBV20-1 and TRBJ1-5; D gene unclear. Between the trimmed V and J ends, which lost 6 bases and 8 bases, there was a span of 8 bases. Germline CDR1 and CDR2: DFQATT and SNEGSKA (reference sequence). This CDR3 is built from 10 residues. DNA for the CDR3: TGCAGTGCGAACGGGGAGCCCCAGCATTTT. This gives the protein CSANGEPQHF.

V gene TRBV9 combines with J gene TRBJ1-2; TRBD1 might be the D (5 bases). Germline CDR1 reads SGDLS; CDR2 reads YYNGEE. Trimming cost V 2 bases and J 3 bases, with 14 bases left between them. This CDR3 has 15 amino acids. CDR3 region: CASSVQGRPDYGYTF. CDR3 nucleotides: TGTGCCAGCAGCGTTCAGGGCCGCCCCGACTATGGCTACACCTTC.

The genes are TRBV7-7 and TRBJ2-5, with TRBD2 matching 10 bases. Losses at the gene ends were 5 bases for V and 4 bases for J; bases not matched to a gene: 10. CDR1 and CDR2 from the germline V gene are SSHAT and FNYEAQ (reference sequence). The CDR3 is made up of 16 amino acids. The CDR3: CASSLNRVAGGETQYF. In DNA, the CDR3 is TGTGCCAGCAGCCTCAACAGGGTAGCGGGGGGAGAGACCCAGTACTTC.

The chain carries TRBV11-2 and TRBJ1-6; possible D gene TRBD1, 6 bases. The CDR3 covers 17 residues. Trimming took off 1 base at V and 2 bases at J, with 12 bases between the two ends. Germline values: CDR1 SGHAT, CDR2 FQNNGV. CDR3 residues: CASSLGTGATYNSPLHF. CDR3 nucleotide sequence: TGTGCCAGCAGCTTAGGTACGGGGGCGACCTATAATTCACCCCTCCACTTT.

The chain couples TRBV20-1 to TRBJ2-1; TRBD2 matches 7 bases. V shed 5 bases and J 15 bases; nucleotides not matched to a gene: 10. Germline assignment: CDR1 DFQATT and CDR2 SNEGSKA (reference sequence). The CDR3 consists of 11 residues. The CDR3 reads CSARGGGSRFF. The CDR3, as DNA: TGCAGTGCTCGCGGGGGAGGTAGTCGGTTCTTC.

In this sample, this clone turned up once. This chain connects TRBV25-1 to TRBJ1-4, with no clear D. The CDR3 length is 13 residues. V was clipped by 8 bases and J by 5 bases, with 12 bases between them. Germline V lookup: CDR1 MGHDK, CDR2 SYGVNS. The CDR3 region has the DNA TGTGCCAGCCTCAGTCAACTAAATGAAAAACTGTTTTTT. Amino acids: CASLSQLNEKLFF. Drawing the rest from reference TRBV25-1 and TRBJ1-4, the complete variable domain is EADIYQTPRYLVIGTGKKITLECSQTMGHDKMYWYQQDPGMELHLIHYSYGVNSTEKGDLSSESTVSRIRTEHFPLTLESARPSHTSQYLCASLSQLNEKLFFGSGTQLSVL.

The chain has TRBV5-6 and TRBJ2-7, with D possibly being TRBD1 (6 bases). CDR1 is SGHDT and CDR2 is YYEEEE in the germline V gene. V was cut by 1 base and J by 1 base, with 12 bases left in between. The CDR3 has 15 residues. The DNA of the CDR3 is TGTGCCAGCAGCTTGTTGGGGGCTCCTTCCTACGAGCAGTACTTC. Its translation is CASSLLGAPSYEQYF.

The chain recombines TRBV7-3 with TRBJ2-2, with D possibly matching TRBD1 (6 bases). Trimming removed 1 base from V and 4 bases from J, with 13 bases in between. The V gene's germline CDR1 is SGHTA and CDR2 FQGTGA. The CDR3 is made up of 16 amino acids. The CDR3 bases are TGTGCCAGCAGCTTAAGACAGGCCTCGGGCACCGGGGAGCTGTTTTTT. Its protein is CASSLRQASGTGELFF.

The chain combines TRBV5-6 with TRBJ1-3; no firm D call. Deletions cut 0 bases from V and 6 bases from J, with 13 bases between. Germline CDR1 reads SGHDT; CDR2 reads YYEEEE. The length of the CDR3 is 15 residues. The DNA for the CDR3 is TGTGCCAGCAGCTTGGCTCAACAGCTACTAAACACCATATATTTT. Translating gives CASSLAQQLLNTIYF. Together with reference TRBV5-6 and TRBJ1-3, the CDR3 gives the full variable domain: DAGVTQSPTHLIKTRGQQVTLRCSPKSGHDTVSWYQQALGQGPQFIFQYYEEEERQRGNFPDRFSGHQFPNYSSELNVNALLLGDSALYLCASSLAQQLLNTIYFGEGSWLTVV.

This clone has a single count. This chain uses TRBV7-6 with TRBJ2-3; a weak D match, TRBD2 (7 bases). Germline CDR1 is SGHVS and CDR2 is FNYEAQ. The ends were cut back, 4 bases at V and 2 bases at J, with 16 bases in the middle. CDR3 size: 16 residues. CDR3 in DNA: TGTGCCAGCAGCTCCCGCGGGGGCTTCAACACAGATACGCAGTATTTT. Translation: CASSSRGGFNTDTQYF. The variable domain in full, completed from reference TRBV7-6 and TRBJ2-3, reads GAGVSQSPRYKVTKRGQDVALRCDPISGHVSLYWYRQALGQGPEFLTYFNYEAQQDKSGLPNDRFSAERPEGSISTLTIQRTEQRDSAMYRCASSSRGGFNTDTQYFGPGTRLTVL.

The V call is TRBV5-1, the J call TRBJ1-1, with a weak D call TRBD1 (5 bases). The V end lost 0 bases, the J end lost 4 bases, and 10 bases lay between the germline ends. Germline CDR1 is SGHRS and CDR2 is YFSETQ. This CDR3 region has 14 residues. CDR3 protein: CASSLDRGGTEAFF. The CDR3 region has the DNA TGCGCCAGCAGCTTGGATCGCGGGGGCACTGAAGCTTTCTTT. Filled out from reference TRBV5-1 and TRBJ1-1, the complete variable domain reads KAGVTQTPRYLIKTRGQQVTLSCSPISGHRSVSWYQQTPGQGLQFLFEYFSETQRNKGNFPGRFSGRQFSNSRSEMNVSTLELGDSALYLCASSLDRGGTEAFFGQGTRLTVV.

The chain carries TRBV6-1 and TRBJ1-1, with D uncertain. Trimming pared 6 bases from V and 4 bases from J, leaving 12 bases between. The germline V gene encodes CDR1 MNHNS and CDR2 SASEGT. The CDR3 spans 13 residues. CDR3 sequence reads: CASSLTRSTEAFF. CDR3 DNA: TGTGCCAGCAGCCTGACTCGGAGCACTGAAGCTTTCTTT.

The V call is TRBV19, the J call TRBJ1-1; unclear D gene. The germline CDR1 and CDR2 sequences are LNHDA and SQIVND (reference sequence). The germline V and J ends were trimmed by 2 bases and 2 bases, with 6 bases remaining between them. This CDR3 has 13 amino acids. The CDR3 nucleotides read TGTGCCAGTAGTATAAACAGAAACACTGAAGCTTTCTTT. As protein: CASSINRNTEAFF.

The chain combines TRBV9 with TRBJ2-1; D uncertain. The germline V gene encodes CDR1 SGDLS and CDR2 YYNGEE. The CDR3 totals 15 residues. V was shortened by 6 bases and J by 0 bases, with 13 bases between the two germline ends. DNA of the CDR3: TGTGCCAGCACCCAGGACGAAGGCTCCTACAATGAGCAGTTCTTC. Its protein product is CASTQDEGSYNEQFF.